These T cell receptor beta chains were read from a single sample in a study of CXCR3-negative and CXCR3-positive naive CD8 T cells. TCRdb re-called the 5' RACE reads, yielding one record per CDR3 amino acid sequence without DNA. The ten most abundant clones cover 0.55% to 0.8% of a sample with about 84,000 distinct CDR3 sequences. Material: naive CXCR3+ CD8+ T cells from blood. The receptors stem from a human donor in good health. Some clones in this sample may be carry-over from other donors' samples. Both conserved end residues are part of each CDR3.

j_gene: TRBJ1-5
v_gene: TRBV27
CDR3aa: CASSLGQNNQPQHF

j_gene: TRBJ2-6
v_gene: TRBV7-6
CDR3aa: CASSLVGGANVLTF

j_gene: TRBJ2-1
v_gene: TRBV7-2
CDR3aa: CASSTWDRGPSNEQFF

j_gene: TRBJ1-6
v_gene: TRBV6-2/TRBV6-3
CDR3aa: CASSYERGFDSPLHF

j_gene: TRBJ2-1
v_gene: TRBV29-1
CDR3aa: CSVDGTSVDEQFF

j_gene: TRBJ2-1
v_gene: TRBV9
CDR3aa: CASSWSGTEEGNEQFF

j_gene: TRBJ1-1
v_gene: TRBV27
CDR3aa: CASSLTWNTEAFF

j_gene: TRBJ2-4
v_gene: TRBV5-6
CDR3aa: CASSSQGARQYF

j_gene: TRBJ2-3
v_gene: TRBV5-6
CDR3aa: CASSPPSEDTQYF

j_gene: TRBJ2-5
v_gene: TRBV9
CDR3aa: CASSAFGTPQETQYF

j_gene: TRBJ1-1
v_gene: TRBV5-1
CDR3aa: CASSLDPDTEAFF

j_gene: TRBJ2-1
v_gene: TRBV4-1
CDR3aa: CASSQEGVEGEQFF

j_gene: TRBJ2-3
v_gene: TRBV27
CDR3aa: CASSSLPARTDTQYF

j_gene: TRBJ1-3
v_gene: TRBV29-1
CDR3aa: CSVESERNTIYF

j_gene: TRBJ2-2
v_gene: TRBV4-3
CDR3aa: CASSQDRGGGELFF

j_gene: TRBJ2-7
v_gene: TRBV5-1
CDR3aa: CASSYGQYSYEQYF

j_gene: TRBJ2-1
v_gene: TRBV7-9
CDR3aa: CASSLGADEQFF

j_gene: TRBJ1-1
v_gene: TRBV7-9
CDR3aa: CASSTGGNTEAFF

j_gene: TRBJ1-5
v_gene: TRBV28
CDR3aa: CASSLGLPNQPQHF

j_gene: TRBJ2-1
v_gene: TRBV12-3/TRBV12-4
CDR3aa: CASSAVTSGRAYYNEQFF

j_gene: TRBJ2-1
v_gene: TRBV6-5
CDR3aa: CASSYAGQGYDNEQFF

j_gene: TRBJ2-4
v_gene: TRBV20-1
CDR3aa: CSAPLEAKNIQYF

j_gene: TRBJ2-1
v_gene: TRBV9
CDR3aa: CASSVAPRYEQFF

j_gene: TRBJ2-5
v_gene: TRBV7-2
CDR3aa: CASSLAPGLAGGPQETQYF

j_gene: TRBJ1-1
v_gene: TRBV28
CDR3aa: CASSPSAEAFF

j_gene: TRBJ1-5
v_gene: TRBV29-1
CDR3aa: CSVEVGRNQPQHF

j_gene: TRBJ2-1
v_gene: TRBV12-3/TRBV12-4
CDR3aa: CASSSGTDLNNEQFF

j_gene: TRBJ2-7
v_gene: TRBV2
CDR3aa: CASTDAGGEQYF

j_gene: TRBJ2-6
v_gene: TRBV28
CDR3aa: CASSTPGPRSGANVLTF

j_gene: TRBJ2-5
v_gene: TRBV12-3/TRBV12-4
CDR3aa: CASSFTVYKDQETQYF

j_gene: TRBJ2-2
v_gene: TRBV29-1
CDR3aa: CSVDGGFTGELFF

j_gene: TRBJ2-7
v_gene: TRBV11-2
CDR3aa: CASSLDWTGVSYEQYF

j_gene: TRBJ2-5
v_gene: TRBV28
CDR3aa: CASSPGPTFQETQYF

j_gene: TRBJ1-1
v_gene: TRBV4-3
CDR3aa: CASSQDWARTGSLNTEAFF

j_gene: TRBJ1-4
v_gene: TRBV4-1
CDR3aa: CASGSRTNEKLFF

j_gene: TRBJ1-5
v_gene: TRBV2
CDR3aa: CASSPTGGMDQPQHF

j_gene: TRBJ2-3
v_gene: TRBV19
CDR3aa: CASSIGVHTQYF

j_gene: TRBJ2-1
v_gene: TRBV24-1
CDR3aa: CATNDSGTVPYNEQFF

j_gene: TRBJ2-4
v_gene: TRBV7-8
CDR3aa: CASSLGDIQYF

j_gene: TRBJ1-3
v_gene: TRBV29-1
CDR3aa: CSVHDRGLGNTIYF

j_gene: TRBJ2-2
v_gene: TRBV11-2
CDR3aa: CASSVVAGTRFTGELFF

j_gene: TRBJ1-5
v_gene: TRBV24-1
CDR3aa: CATSDSRDGNQPQHF

j_gene: TRBJ1-1
v_gene: TRBV7-2
CDR3aa: CASSPSGYTEAFF

j_gene: TRBJ2-7
v_gene: TRBV25-1
CDR3aa: CASSDPRGGTYEQYF

j_gene: TRBJ2-2
v_gene: TRBV5-1
CDR3aa: CASSLNTGELFF

j_gene: TRBJ2-3
v_gene: TRBV20-1
CDR3aa: CSARDGDTDTQYF

j_gene: TRBJ2-7
v_gene: TRBV21-1
CDR3aa: CASSSYIGGSGSYEQYF

j_gene: TRBJ1-5
v_gene: TRBV2
CDR3aa: CASSRGNQPQHF

j_gene: TRBJ2-7
v_gene: TRBV3-1
CDR3aa: CASSIGTSGAYEQYF

j_gene: TRBJ2-1
v_gene: TRBV29-1
CDR3aa: CSVEHGTNPEQFF

j_gene: TRBJ2-5
v_gene: TRBV5-1
CDR3aa: CASSVAGGQETQYF

j_gene: TRBJ2-3
v_gene: TRBV6-2/TRBV6-3
CDR3aa: CASSYAYTDTQYF

j_gene: TRBJ2-7
v_gene: TRBV5-5
CDR3aa: CASSWGQGLDEQYF